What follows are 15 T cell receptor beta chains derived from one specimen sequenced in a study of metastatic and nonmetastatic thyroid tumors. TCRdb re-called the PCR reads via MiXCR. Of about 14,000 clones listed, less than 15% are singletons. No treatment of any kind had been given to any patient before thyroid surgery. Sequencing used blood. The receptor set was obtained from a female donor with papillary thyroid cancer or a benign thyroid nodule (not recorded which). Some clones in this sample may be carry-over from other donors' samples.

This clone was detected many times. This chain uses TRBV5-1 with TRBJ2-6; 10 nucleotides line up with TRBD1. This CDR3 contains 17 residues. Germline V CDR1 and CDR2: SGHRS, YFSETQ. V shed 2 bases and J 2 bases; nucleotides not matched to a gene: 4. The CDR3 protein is CASSLQTGGPGANVLTF. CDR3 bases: TGCGCCAGCAGCTTACAGACAGGGGGCCCTGGGGCCAACGTCCTGACTTTC.

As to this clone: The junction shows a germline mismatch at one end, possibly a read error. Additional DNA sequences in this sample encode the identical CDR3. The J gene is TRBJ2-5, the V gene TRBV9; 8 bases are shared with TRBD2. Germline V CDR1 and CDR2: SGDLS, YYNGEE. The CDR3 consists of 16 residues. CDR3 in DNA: TGTGCCAGCAGCGTAATGAGCGGGGGCCCTGGGGAGACACAGCACTTC. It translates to CASSVMSGGPGETQHF.

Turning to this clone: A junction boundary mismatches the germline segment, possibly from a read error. The DNA of the CDR3 is TGTTCCTGGAGTGCTTGGAGGGCCGGTGAAGCTTTCTTT. It specifies CSWSAWRAGEAFF. The chain combines TRBV30 with TRBJ1-1; D is ambiguous. This CDR3 is built from 13 residues. Germline V gene data show CDR1 as GTSNPN and CDR2 as SVGIG (reference sequence).

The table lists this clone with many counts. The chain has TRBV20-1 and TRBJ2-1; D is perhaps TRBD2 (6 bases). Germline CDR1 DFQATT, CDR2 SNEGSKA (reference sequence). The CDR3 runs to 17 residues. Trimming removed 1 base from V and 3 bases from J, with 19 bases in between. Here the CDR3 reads CSARAPLSGEFYNEQFF. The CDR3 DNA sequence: TGCAGTGCTAGAGCCCCGCTTAGCGGAGAGTTCTACAATGAGCAGTTCTTC.

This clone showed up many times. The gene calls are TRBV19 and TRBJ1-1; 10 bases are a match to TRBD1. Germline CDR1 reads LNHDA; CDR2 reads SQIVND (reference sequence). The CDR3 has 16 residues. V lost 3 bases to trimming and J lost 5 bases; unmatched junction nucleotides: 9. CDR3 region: CASSIWGQGIRTEAFF. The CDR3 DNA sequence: TGTGCCAGTAGTATTTGGGGACAGGGGATTAGGACTGAAGCTTTCTTT.

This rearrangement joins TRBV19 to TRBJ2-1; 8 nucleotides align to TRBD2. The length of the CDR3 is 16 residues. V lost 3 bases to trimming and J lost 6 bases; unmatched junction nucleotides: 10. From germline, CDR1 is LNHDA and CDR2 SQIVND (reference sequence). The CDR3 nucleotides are TGTGCCAGTAGTATCCCAGTAGTGGGACTAGGCAATGAGCAGTTCTTC. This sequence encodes CASSIPVVGLGNEQFF. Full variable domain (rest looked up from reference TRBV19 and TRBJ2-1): DGGITQSPKYLFRKEGQNVTLSCEQNLNHDAMYWYRQDPGQGLRLIYYSQIVNDFQKGDIAEGYSVSREKKESFPLTVTSAQKNPTAFYLCASSIPVVGLGNEQFFGPGTRLTVL.

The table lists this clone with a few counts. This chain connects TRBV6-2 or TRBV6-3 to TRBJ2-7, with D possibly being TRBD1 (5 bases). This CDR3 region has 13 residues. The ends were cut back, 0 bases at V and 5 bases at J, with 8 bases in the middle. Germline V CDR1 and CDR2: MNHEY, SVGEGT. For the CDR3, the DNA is TGTGCCAGCAGTTACTCGACAGTAAACGAGCAGTACTTC. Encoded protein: CASSYSTVNEQYF.

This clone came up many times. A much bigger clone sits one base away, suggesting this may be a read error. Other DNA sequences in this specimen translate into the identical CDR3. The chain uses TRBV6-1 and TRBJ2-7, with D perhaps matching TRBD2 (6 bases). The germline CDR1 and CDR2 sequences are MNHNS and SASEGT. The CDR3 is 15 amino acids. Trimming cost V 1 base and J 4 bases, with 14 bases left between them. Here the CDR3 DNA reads TGTGCCAGCAGTGAAGGTGAGGCGGGGCGATACGAGCAGTACTTC. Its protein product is CASSEGEAGRYEQYF.

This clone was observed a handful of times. In DNA form, the CDR3 reads TGTGCCCTCGTGGCGGGAGGTAGACCGGACACAGATACGCAGTATTTT. Translation: CALVAGGRPDTDTQYF. This chain connects TRBV6-1 to TRBJ2-3, with 8 bases aligning to TRBD2. Germline-derived CDR1 and CDR2 are MNHNS and SASEGT. This CDR3 contains 16 residues. V shed 11 bases and J 2 bases; nucleotides not matched to a gene: 15.

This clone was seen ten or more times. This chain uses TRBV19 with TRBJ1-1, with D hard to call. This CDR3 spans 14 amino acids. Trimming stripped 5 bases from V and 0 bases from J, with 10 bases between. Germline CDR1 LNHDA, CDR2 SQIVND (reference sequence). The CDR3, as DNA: TGTGCCAGTAGTCCCCAGATTATGAACACTGAAGCTTTCTTT. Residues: CASSPQIMNTEAFF.

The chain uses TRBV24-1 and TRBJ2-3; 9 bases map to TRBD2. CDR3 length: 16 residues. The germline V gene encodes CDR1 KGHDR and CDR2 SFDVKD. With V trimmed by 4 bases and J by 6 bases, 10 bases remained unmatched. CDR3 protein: CATSDPAGGALDTQYF. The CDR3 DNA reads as TGTGCCACCAGTGACCCCGCGGGAGGGGCTCTCGATACGCAGTATTTT.

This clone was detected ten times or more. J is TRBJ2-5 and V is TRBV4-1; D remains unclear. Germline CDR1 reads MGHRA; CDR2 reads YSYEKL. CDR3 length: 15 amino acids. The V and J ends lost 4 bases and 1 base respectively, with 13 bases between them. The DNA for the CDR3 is TGCGCCAGCAGCCTCGAGAGTCAGGTCCAAGAGACCCAGTACTTC. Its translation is CASSLESQVQETQYF.

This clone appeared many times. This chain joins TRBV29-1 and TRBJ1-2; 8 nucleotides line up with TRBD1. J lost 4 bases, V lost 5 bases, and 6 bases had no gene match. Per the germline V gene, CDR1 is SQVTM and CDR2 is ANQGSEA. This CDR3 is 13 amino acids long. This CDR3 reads CSVSQGAVYGYTF. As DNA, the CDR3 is TGCAGCGTTTCTCAGGGGGCTGTCTATGGCTACACCTTC.

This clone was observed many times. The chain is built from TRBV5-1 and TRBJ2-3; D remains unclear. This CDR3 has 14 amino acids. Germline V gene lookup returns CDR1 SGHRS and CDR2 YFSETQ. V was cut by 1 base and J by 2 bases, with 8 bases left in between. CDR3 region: CASSLSQITDTQYF. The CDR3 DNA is TGCGCCAGCAGCTTGAGCCAGATCACAGATACGCAGTATTTT.

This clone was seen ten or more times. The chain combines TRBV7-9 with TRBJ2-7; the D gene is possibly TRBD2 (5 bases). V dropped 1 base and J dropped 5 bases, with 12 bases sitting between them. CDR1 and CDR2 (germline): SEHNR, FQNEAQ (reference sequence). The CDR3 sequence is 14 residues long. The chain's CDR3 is CASSLEGPGDEQYF. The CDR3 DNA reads TGTGCCAGCAGCTTAGAGGGCCCCGGGGACGAGCAGTACTTC.